This T cell receptor (beta chain) was sequenced in a study of T-cell memory formation after mild COVID-19. Whole-study results and caveats: Among contracting clones, CD4+ were mainly CM/EM and CD8+ enriched in EMRA. Memory from before infection featured some responding clones, which suggests cross-reactive memory joined.

Worth noting for this clonotype: Its antigen is as yet unknown.

Employing constant-segment primers, 5'RACE generated TCR alpha and TCR beta cDNA libraries bearing sample barcodes and UMIs. Each CDR3 protein is one row after TCRdb ran MiXCR on the 5' RACE reads. Of roughly 160,000 distinct CDR3 sequences in the sample, about an eighth are singletons; the top ten hold approximately 3.3%. The sample taken for sequencing was PBMCs or a T cell subset sorted from them (not recorded which). The receptor was isolated from a man aged 18-30 years who had mild COVID-19 (a few samples of this study predate the infection). Cell type and time point are not known.

Written as DNA, the CDR3 is TGTGCCACCAGCAGAGATATAGGTCCTGGAAACACCATATATTTT. This sequence encodes CATSRDIGPGNTIYF. The V gene is TRBV15, the J gene TRBJ1-3; D not certain. Per germline, CDR1 LNHNV and CDR2 YYDKDF (reference sequence). V lost 0 bases to trimming and J lost 2 bases, with 8 bases between them. This CDR3 contains 15 residues.